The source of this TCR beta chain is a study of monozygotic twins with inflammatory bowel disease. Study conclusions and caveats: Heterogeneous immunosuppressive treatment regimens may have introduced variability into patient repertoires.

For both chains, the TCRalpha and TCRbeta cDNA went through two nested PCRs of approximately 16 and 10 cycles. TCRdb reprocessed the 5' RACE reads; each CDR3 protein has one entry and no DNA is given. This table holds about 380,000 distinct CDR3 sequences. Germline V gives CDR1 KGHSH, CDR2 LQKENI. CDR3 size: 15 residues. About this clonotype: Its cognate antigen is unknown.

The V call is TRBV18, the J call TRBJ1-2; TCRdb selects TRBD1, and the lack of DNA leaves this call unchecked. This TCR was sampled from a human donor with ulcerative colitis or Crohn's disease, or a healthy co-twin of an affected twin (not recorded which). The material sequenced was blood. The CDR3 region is CASSPRQNPNYGYTF.